Listed below are T cell receptor beta chains from one sample, sequenced in a study of blood T cells in healthy people across ages. TCRdb used MiXCR to reprocess the 5' RACE reads, holding one entry per CDR3 protein. The repertoire holds some 560,000 distinct CDR3 sequences, with about 28% as singletons. The same specimen was also included in a second study, on T cells of mothers and their children.

The material sequenced was blood. Every receptor here comes from a boy aged 2 to 9 in good health. Both conserved end residues are part of each CDR3. Expanded clones get a size class; other rows say once, few or many, or leave the size out.

clone_size,j_call,v_call,cdr3_aa
NA,TRBJ1-2,TRBV9,CASSVGGVGYTF
NA,TRBJ2-3,TRBV19,CASSHTSGGIQDTQYF
NA,NA,TRBV7-6,CASSPAVGVEQFF
NA,NA,TRBV6-1,CASSNGGRDEQYF
NA,TRBJ1-2,TRBV7-6,CASSPKDSNYGYTF
few,TRBJ2-7,TRBV6-2/TRBV6-3,CASSERARGNEQYF
NA,TRBJ1-2,TRBV3-1,CASSQKTGTNYGYTF
NA,TRBJ2-2,TRBV5-1,CASSSNSQGAVTGELFF
few,NA,TRBV7-9,CASSLKGGLNEQYF
few,TRBJ2-2,TRBV7-7,CASSPSGTNTGELFF
NA,TRBJ1-5,TRBV7-2,CASSRRGGQGVRQPQHF
NA,TRBJ1-1,TRBV2,CASSGSTEAFF
once,TRBJ2-6,TRBV3-1,CASSKVGTGANVLTF
NA,TRBJ2-7,TRBV20-1,CSAQGGSFDEQYF
NA,TRBJ2-3,TRBV7-9,CASSRTSNTDTQYF
NA,TRBJ1-2,TRBV21-1,CASSRGGAGGVPSYGYTF
NA,TRBJ1-6,TRBV15,CATSPRAQLAPLHF
few,TRBJ1-4,TRBV2,CASSTRQGTSREKLFF
NA,TRBJ2-4,TRBV7-9,CASSPVRLAKNIQYF
few,TRBJ1-1,TRBV4-1,CASSLSGAGEAFF
once,TRBJ2-7,TRBV4-3,CASSQGRQGIYEQYF
NA,TRBJ2-1,TRBV12-3/TRBV12-4,CASRPRLAGGLYNEQFF
few,TRBJ2-5,TRBV13,CASRVAGEEETQYF
once,TRBJ2-5,TRBV29-1,CSVEDLRRAEPQETQYF
NA,TRBJ2-3,TRBV2,CASSGKWEDTQYF
NA,NA,TRBV27,CASSRRKGGTETQYF
NA,TRBJ2-1,TRBV11-2,CASSLTPDHSYNEQFF
few,NA,TRBV4-3,CASSQYKAGGPYNEQFF
few,TRBJ2-2,TRBV6-1,CASHRENTGELFF
NA,TRBJ1-1,TRBV5-1,CASSEWTGGKTEAFF
NA,TRBJ2-1,TRBV9,CASGSSVGGRQFF
few,TRBJ2-3,TRBV20-1,CSARDRLAQTTKDTQYF
few,NA,TRBV6-6,CASENRKVYEQYF
many,TRBJ1-2,TRBV7-4,CASSSLAPDARRGYGYTF
NA,TRBJ2-3,TRBV20-1,CSATRTSGSTDTQYF
NA,TRBJ2-1,TRBV24-1,CATSDQVPGLHNKRNVTEQFF
NA,TRBJ1-2,TRBV10-2,CASSDKGTGEVYTF
NA,TRBJ2-5,TRBV5-1,CASSLSRQRETQYF
NA,TRBJ1-1,TRBV20-1,CSARSAGANTEAFF
NA,TRBJ1-4,TRBV2,CASSDPRINEKLFF
few,TRBJ2-5,TRBV4-1,CASSPGQGPAGAQYF
NA,TRBJ1-1,TRBV29-1,CSVTRTEAFF
few,TRBJ1-4,TRBV20-1,CSARQGDVGLFF
few,TRBJ1-2,TRBV7-2,CASSLAGTVLNYGYTF
NA,TRBJ2-5,TRBV25-1,CATQGLAGGPQETQYF
NA,TRBJ1-4,TRBV7-9,CASKNPTNEKLFF
NA,TRBJ2-5,TRBV19,CASLTGTGEETQYF
NA,TRBJ2-7,TRBV7-6,CASSDVPYEQYF